The rows below give T cell receptor beta chains drawn from one sample of a study of T cell responses to AZD1222 COVID-19 vaccine. Some clones are missing from TCRdb's copy, which holds only in-frame ones; the method was immunoSEQ multiplex PCR. The table includes fewer than 100,000 clones, about 92% detected once. Sequenced here: peripheral blood, sampled on day 0 of AZD1222 vaccination. The receptors come from an adult in good health. The CDR3 runs from the conserved cysteine through the conserved F or W. The D gene is left open where the match is weak. Size values are once, few and many counts, or a class for expanded clones, and some rows have none.

abundance	j_gene	v_gene	d_gene	CDR3aa	CDR3nt
-	TRBJ1-1	TRBV5-6	-	CASSDPGTQAFF	TGTGCCAGCAGCGACCCGGGGACACAAGCTTTCTTT
-	TRBJ1-1	TRBV5-1	-	CASSSLTAPEAFF	TGCGCCAGCAGCTCTTTGACAGCCCCTGAAGCTTTCTTT
-	TRBJ2-4	TRBV28	-	CASRGLQGIQYF	TGTGCCAGCAGGGGTCTCCAAGGCATTCAGTACTTC
-	TRBJ2-3	TRBV14	TRBD1	CASSLRTGWTDTQYF	TGTGCCAGCAGCCTCCGGACAGGTTGGACAGATACGCAGTATTTT
-	TRBJ1-3	TRBV15	-	CATSRTGTPSSSGNTIYF	TGTGCCACCAGCAGGACCGGGACACCAAGTAGCTCTGGAAACACCATATATTTT
once	TRBJ1-1	TRBV7-3	-	CASSPSPLVDGGGRRAFF	TGTGCCAGCAGCCCCTCTCCACTGGTAGACGGGGGAGGCCGTCGAGCTTTCTTT
once	TRBJ2-1	TRBV3-1/TRBV3-2	-	CASSSGWASPSSYNEQFF	TGTGCCAGCAGCTCAGGGTGGGCTAGCCCCAGCTCCTACAATGAGCAGTTCTTC
-	TRBJ2-2	TRBV7-2	-	CASSPTWSGTGELFF	TGTGCCAGCAGCCCTACTTGGTCGGGCACCGGGGAGCTGTTTTTT
-	TRBJ1-1	TRBV7-7	-	CASSLDRNTEAFF	TGTGCCAGCAGCTTAGACAGGAACACTGAAGCTTTCTTT
-	TRBJ2-1	TRBV11-3	TRBD2	CASSLGGLASYNEQFF	TGTGCCAGCAGCTTAGGGGGACTAGCATCCTACAATGAGCAGTTCTTC
-	TRBJ1-5	TRBV7-2	-	CASSLVMGNQPQHF	TGTGCCAGCAGCTTAGTTATGGGCAATCAGCCCCAGCATTTT
-	TRBJ2-2	TRBV5-1	TRBD1	CASSFSQGAVGELFF	TGCGCCAGCAGCTTCTCCCAGGGGGCGGTCGGGGAGCTGTTTTTT
-	TRBJ1-4	TRBV12-3/TRBV12-4	-	CASRGGEKLFF	TGTGCCAGCAGAGGAGGGGAAAAACTGTTTTTT
-	TRBJ1-2	TRBV27	-	CASSLSALRGAGYTF	TGTGCCAGCAGTTTATCCGCCCTCAGGGGTGCTGGCTACACCTTC
-	TRBJ2-3	TRBV19	-	CASTDTGLDTQYF	TGTGCCAGTACCGACACAGGGCTCGATACGCAGTATTTT
-	TRBJ2-3	TRBV7-9	TRBD1	CASSETGNADTQYF	TGTGCCAGCAGCGAGACAGGGAACGCAGATACGCAGTATTTT
-	TRBJ2-7	TRBV7-8	TRBD2	CASSHGTSGSYEQYF	TGTGCCAGCAGCCATGGGACTAGCGGGAGTTACGAGCAGTACTTC
-	TRBJ2-5	TRBV12-2	-	CASREGLAGPQETQYF	TGTGCAAGTCGCGAGGGACTAGCGGGACCCCAAGAGACCCAGTACTTC
-	TRBJ2-2	TRBV7-8	-	CASSLGGITGELFF	TGTGCCAGCAGCTTAGGGGGAATCACCGGGGAGCTGTTTTTT
-	TRBJ1-5	TRBV7-2	-	CASSFGIWASNQPQHF	TGTGCCAGCAGCTTCGGGATTTGGGCCTCCAATCAGCCCCAGCATTTT
-	TRBJ2-1	TRBV25-1	-	CASSRLGNEQFF	TGTGCCAGCAGTCGGCTAGGAAATGAGCAGTTCTTC